The rows below give T cell receptor beta chains drawn from one sample of a study of blood T cell repertoires in COVID-19. Assay used: immunoSEQ multiplex PCR; TCRdb lists only in-frame clones, some missing. The table lists roughly 25,000 clones, around 90% of them singletons. The source material was peripheral blood. The source is a man between 65 and 79 years old with acute or convalescent COVID-19. CDR3s include the opening cysteine and the closing phenylalanine or tryptophan. The order of the fields is clone size, D gene, J gene, V gene, CDR3 DNA, CDR3 protein. A D gene is named only where the DNA matches it firmly. Rows give clone size only sometimes, using once, few, many, or a class for an expanded clone.

abundance: -; d_gene: TRBD2; j_gene: TRBJ2-7; v_gene: TRBV18; CDR3nt: TGTGCCAGCTCCCCCGGACTAGCGGGAGGCGAAGAGCAGTACTTC; CDR3aa: CASSPGLAGGEEQYF
abundance: -; d_gene: TRBD1; j_gene: TRBJ1-5; v_gene: TRBV19; CDR3nt: TGTGCCAGTAGTATAGAGGCAGGGGGCTTGCCTTATCCCCAGCATTTT; CDR3aa: CASSIEAGGLPYPQHF
abundance: -; d_gene: TRBD2; j_gene: TRBJ2-5; v_gene: TRBV9; CDR3nt: TGTGCCAGCAGCGTAGGGCGGGAGCAGGTAGAGACCCAGTACTTC; CDR3aa: CASSVGREQVETQYF
abundance: -; d_gene: -; j_gene: TRBJ2-5; v_gene: TRBV7-9; CDR3nt: TGTGCCAGCAGCTTCCGGGATGGAGAGACCCAGTACTTC; CDR3aa: CASSFRDGETQYF
abundance: -; d_gene: TRBD2; j_gene: TRBJ2-5; v_gene: TRBV18; CDR3nt: TGTGCCAGCTCACCGGGACTAGCCCAAGAGACCCAGTACTTC; CDR3aa: CASSPGLAQETQYF
abundance: once; d_gene: -; j_gene: TRBJ1-2; v_gene: TRBV28; CDR3nt: TGTGCCAGCAGATCGGCGACTTATGGCTACACCTTC; CDR3aa: CASRSATYGYTF
abundance: -; d_gene: -; j_gene: TRBJ1-4; v_gene: TRBV7-2; CDR3nt: TGTGCCAGCAGCTTACAACGGGGAGGTGAAAAACTGTTTTTT; CDR3aa: CASSLQRGGEKLFF
abundance: -; d_gene: -; j_gene: TRBJ1-2; v_gene: TRBV5-8; CDR3nt: TGTGCCAGCAGCTTGGCGGGATATGGCTACACCTTC; CDR3aa: CASSLAGYGYTF
abundance: -; d_gene: -; j_gene: TRBJ2-5; v_gene: TRBV5-1; CDR3nt: TGCGCCAGCAGCTTGGCCAGTCAAGAGACCCAGTACTTC; CDR3aa: CASSLASQETQYF
abundance: -; d_gene: -; j_gene: TRBJ2-1; v_gene: TRBV5-6; CDR3nt: TGTGCCAGCACTTCGATGAGAAGCTCCTACAATGAGCAGTTCTTC; CDR3aa: CASTSMRSSYNEQFF
abundance: few; d_gene: -; j_gene: TRBJ1-3; v_gene: TRBV5-5; CDR3nt: TGTGCCAGCAGCTTGGATGCGGGCCACTCTGGAAACACCATATATTTT; CDR3aa: CASSLDAGHSGNTIYF
abundance: once; d_gene: TRBD1; j_gene: TRBJ2-2; v_gene: TRBV2; CDR3nt: TGTGCCAGCAGTGTGGACAGGCCCAACACCGGGGAGCTGTTTTTT; CDR3aa: CASSVDRPNTGELFF
abundance: -; d_gene: TRBD1; j_gene: TRBJ2-3; v_gene: TRBV19; CDR3nt: TGTGCCAGTAGTACACCAAAGACAGGGGGCCGCACAGATACGCAGTATTTT; CDR3aa: CASSTPKTGGRTDTQYF
abundance: -; d_gene: -; j_gene: TRBJ2-1; v_gene: TRBV24-1; CDR3nt: TGTGCCACCAGTGGCGGGGCAGAAGCATACAATGAGCAGTTCTTC; CDR3aa: CATSGGAEAYNEQFF
abundance: few; d_gene: -; j_gene: TRBJ2-1; v_gene: TRBV4-2; CDR3nt: TGTGCCAGCAGCCAAGATGAGCAGGGCAATGAGCAGTTCTTC; CDR3aa: CASSQDEQGNEQFF
abundance: few; d_gene: TRBD2; j_gene: TRBJ2-3; v_gene: TRBV27; CDR3nt: TGTGCCAGCAGTACCCGGGAGGGGGCAGATACGCAGTATTTT; CDR3aa: CASSTREGADTQYF
abundance: -; d_gene: TRBD2; j_gene: TRBJ2-1; v_gene: TRBV5-1; CDR3nt: TGCGCCAGCAGCCCCGGGGGGACTAGCGGCGTCAATGAGCAGTTCTTC; CDR3aa: CASSPGGTSGVNEQFF
abundance: -; d_gene: -; j_gene: TRBJ2-7; v_gene: TRBV3-1/TRBV3-2; CDR3nt: TGTGCCAGCAGCCTATTATTCCCGGGACAGCCGGAGGGGCCTCCCTACGAGCAGTACTTC; CDR3aa: CASSLLFPGQPEGPPYEQYF
abundance: -; d_gene: -; j_gene: TRBJ2-5; v_gene: TRBV2; CDR3nt: TGTGCCAGCAGTAAATCCGGGACAAGGTACCAAGAGACCCAGTACTTC; CDR3aa: CASSKSGTRYQETQYF
abundance: -; d_gene: TRBD1; j_gene: TRBJ1-5; v_gene: TRBV28; CDR3nt: TGTGCCAGCAGTATAACACAGGGGTTGTTTCAGCCCCAGCATTTT; CDR3aa: CASSITQGLFQPQHF
abundance: -; d_gene: TRBD2; j_gene: TRBJ2-1; v_gene: TRBV9; CDR3nt: TGTGCCAGCAGCGTAGCGGGACTAGCTGTCAATGAGCAGTTCTTC; CDR3aa: CASSVAGLAVNEQFF
abundance: -; d_gene: -; j_gene: TRBJ2-1; v_gene: TRBV28; CDR3nt: TGTGCCAGCAGTTCTAATCCCCGGCGGGGGCACTCCTACAATGAGCAGTTCTTC; CDR3aa: CASSSNPRRGHSYNEQFF
abundance: once; d_gene: TRBD2; j_gene: TRBJ2-1; v_gene: TRBV7-2; CDR3nt: TGTGCCAGCAGCAGACTAGCGGGAGTTTATTACAATGAGCAGTTCTTC; CDR3aa: CASSRLAGVYYNEQFF